These T cell receptor beta chains were read from a single sample in a study of blood T cell repertoires in COVID-19. Assay used: immunoSEQ multiplex PCR; TCRdb lists only in-frame clones, some missing. Found here are around 33,000 clones, roughly four fifths of them singletons; the top ten hold 16%. Sequencing was carried out using peripheral blood. All receptors derive from a human donor in a cohort sampled during active COVID-19. The CDR3 runs from the conserved cysteine through the conserved F or W. A D gene is named only where the DNA matches it firmly. Rows may omit the clone size; those that give it use once, few, many or a size class.

clone size: .
J gene: TRBJ2-1
V gene: TRBV7-3
D gene: TRBD2
CDR3 DNA: TGTGCCAGCAGCTTACTCCCCAGGCGGGAGACCAATGAGCAGTTCTTC
CDR3 protein: CASSLLPRRETNEQFF

clone size: .
J gene: TRBJ2-6
V gene: TRBV19
D gene: TRBD2
CDR3 DNA: TGTGCCAGTAATAAAGCTAGCGGGAGCTCTGGGGCCAACGTCCTGACTTTC
CDR3 protein: CASNKASGSSGANVLTF

clone size: .
J gene: TRBJ2-1
V gene: TRBV9
D gene: .
CDR3 DNA: TGTGCCAGCAGCGTAGCGGGAACTCGGAATGAGCAGTTCTTC
CDR3 protein: CASSVAGTRNEQFF

clone size: .
J gene: TRBJ2-7
V gene: TRBV27
D gene: TRBD2
CDR3 DNA: TGTGCCAGCAGCCGTCGGACTAGCCCGTACGAGCAGTACTTC
CDR3 protein: CASSRRTSPYEQYF

clone size: .
J gene: TRBJ2-3
V gene: TRBV7-6
D gene: TRBD1
CDR3 DNA: TGTGCCAGCAGCTTAGGCACAGGGGGCAGCAAGGATACGCAGTATTTT
CDR3 protein: CASSLGTGGSKDTQYF

clone size: .
J gene: TRBJ2-3
V gene: TRBV10-3
D gene: TRBD1
CDR3 DNA: TGTGCCATCAGTGGTACCCAGGGGGCCAGGGGGGCAGATACGCAGTATTTT
CDR3 protein: CAISGTQGARGADTQYF

clone size: .
J gene: TRBJ2-5
V gene: TRBV11-2
D gene: TRBD2
CDR3 DNA: TGTGCCAGCAGCTTAGATCCCAGCGGGGGGACTACTTCAGAGACCCAGTACTTC
CDR3 protein: CASSLDPSGGTTSETQYF

clone size: few
J gene: TRBJ2-5
V gene: TRBV6-2/TRBV6-3
D gene: TRBD1
CDR3 DNA: TGTGCCAGCAGCACCGACAGGGTGTATGACGGGACCCAGTACTTC
CDR3 protein: CASSTDRVYDGTQYF

clone size: .
J gene: TRBJ1-6
V gene: TRBV28
D gene: .
CDR3 DNA: TGTGCCAGCAGTTCGAAATTCGGGAATTCACCCCTCCACTTT
CDR3 protein: CASSSKFGNSPLHF

clone size: .
J gene: TRBJ2-3
V gene: TRBV7-9
D gene: TRBD1
CDR3 DNA: TGTGCCAGCAAAGGGGGCCTTAGCACAGATACGCAGTATTTT
CDR3 protein: CASKGGLSTDTQYF

clone size: .
J gene: TRBJ2-1
V gene: TRBV4-1
D gene: .
CDR3 DNA: TGCGCCAGCAGCTCCCTAGCTACGGGGGAGCAGTTCTTC
CDR3 protein: CASSSLATGEQFF

clone size: .
J gene: TRBJ1-1
V gene: TRBV27
D gene: .
CDR3 DNA: TGTGCCAGCAGTTTATGGGGCAGGCCTGAAGCTTTCTTT
CDR3 protein: CASSLWGRPEAFF